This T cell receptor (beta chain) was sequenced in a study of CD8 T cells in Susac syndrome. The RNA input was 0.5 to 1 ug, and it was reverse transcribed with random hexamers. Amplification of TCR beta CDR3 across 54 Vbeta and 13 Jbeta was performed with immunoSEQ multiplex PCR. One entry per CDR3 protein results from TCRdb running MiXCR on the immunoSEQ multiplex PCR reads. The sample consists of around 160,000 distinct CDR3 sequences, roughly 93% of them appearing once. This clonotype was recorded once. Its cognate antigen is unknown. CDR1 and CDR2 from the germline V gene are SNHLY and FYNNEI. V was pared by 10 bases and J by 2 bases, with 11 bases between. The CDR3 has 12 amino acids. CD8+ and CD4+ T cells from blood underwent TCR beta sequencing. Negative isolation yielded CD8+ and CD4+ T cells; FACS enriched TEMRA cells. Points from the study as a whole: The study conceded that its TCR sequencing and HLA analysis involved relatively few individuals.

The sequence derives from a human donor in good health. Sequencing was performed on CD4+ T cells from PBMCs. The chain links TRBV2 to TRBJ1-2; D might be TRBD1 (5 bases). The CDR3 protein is CAIQWGNYGYTF. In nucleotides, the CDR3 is TGTGCCATTCAGTGGGGGAACTATGGCTACACCTTC.